Listed here are 4 T cell receptor beta chains from one sample, sequenced in a study of blood T cell repertoires in COVID-19. The table came from immunoSEQ multiplex PCR; TCRdb's copy has only in-frame clones and leaves some out. The sample lists over 600,000 clones, about 87% occurring once. Source material: peripheral blood. These receptors originate from a woman younger than 35 with acute or convalescent COVID-19.

The J gene is TRBJ1-2, the V gene TRBV3-1 (or the pseudogene TRBV3-2); D remains unclear. The V end was cut by 1 base, the J end by 5 bases, with 11 bases between. The CDR3 is 14 amino acids. CDR1 LGHDT and CDR2 YNNKEL come from the germline V gene (reference sequence). The CDR3 nucleotides read TGTGCCAGCAGCCAAGGGACGGAGGCTTATGGCTACACCTTC. This codes for CASSQGTEAYGYTF.

This chain links TRBV5-1 with TRBJ2-7; 8 bases are shared with TRBD1. J lost 5 bases, V lost 0 bases, and 4 bases had no gene match. CDR1 is SGHRS and CDR2 is YFSETQ in the germline V gene. This CDR3 comprises 14 residues. CDR3 in amino acids: CASSLAGGKNEQYF. For the CDR3, the DNA is TGCGCCAGCAGCTTGGCAGGGGGCAAGAACGAGCAGTACTTC.

The chain employs TRBV7-2 and TRBJ2-2, with no clear D. The V end lost 2 bases, the J end lost 1 base, and 5 bases lay between the germline ends. Germline CDR1 SGHTA, CDR2 FQGNSA. This CDR3 has 14 amino acids. The DNA for the CDR3 is TGTGCCAGCAGCTTAAAGCTGAACACCGGGGAGCTGTTTTTT. Its protein is CASSLKLNTGELFF.

The chain uses TRBV9 and TRBJ2-2; TRBD1 aligns across 9 bases. Germline loops: CDR1 SGDLS, CDR2 YYNGEE. The CDR3 spans 15 residues. J was trimmed by 6 bases and V by 4 bases; bases with no gene match: 7. Written as DNA, the CDR3 is TGTGCCAGCAGCCATACAGGGGGCAGTGCCGGGGAGCTGTTTTTT. It translates to CASSHTGGSAGELFF.